This TCR beta chain was captured by sequencing in a study of cytomegalovirus exposure and HLA in healthy donors. The V segment lost 4 bases and the J segment 9 bases; nucleotides outside the gene matches: 6. From germline, CDR1 is GTSNPN and CDR2 SVGIG (reference sequence). The CDR3 extends over 13 amino acids. In the PCR, 60 Vbeta and 13 Jbeta primers were used. Only in-frame clones appear in the TCRdb table, and some are missing; sequencing was by immunoSEQ multiplex PCR. The sample has 110,000 or so clones, over 60% seen once; the top ten hold approximately 8%. This clone has just a few counts. Sample: PBMCs. The chain combines TRBV30 with TRBJ2-6; 7 bases match TRBD1. This receptor was identified in a man between 40 and 49 years old in good health and CMV-seropositive. The CDR3: CAWTGTAYNVLTF. CDR3 nucleotides: TGTGCCTGGACCGGGACAGCCTACAACGTCCTGACTTTC.